These 19 T cell receptor beta chains were sequenced from one sample in a study of blood T cell repertoires in acute mononucleosis (dated by TCRdb to 2019 to 2021). Receptor libraries were prepared by the immunoSEQ multiplex PCR assay. TCRdb provides this immuneACCESS table in a form limited to in-frame rearrangements. Some clones are lacking; in checked studies, under half of them reflect an unresolved V gene, and why the rest are absent is not known. The table for this sample lists 2,600 or so clones; about 25% of them were counted only once. The ten top clones hold more than 45% of the sample. Study-wide findings and limitations: GLC-BM selection appeared to involve both chains, including public TCRbeta motifs on BV14-BJ2 and BV20-BJ1 alongside a TCRalpha motif on AV5-AJ31.

The time point label of this sample denotes: convalescence about 6 months (5-8 months) after acute presentation (visit 7). The sample here was EBV GLC epitope tetramer+ CD8+ T cells sorted from PBMCs, taken during convalescence from infectious mononucleosis. This sample's cell subset or site label indicates: CD8 T cells binding tetramer with EBV BMLF1 280-288 peptide (GLC-BM). The receptors were sampled from a young woman with infectious mononucleosis caused by EBV.

Only a few counts were recorded for this clone. Other DNA sequences from this sample encode an identical CDR3 as well. This chain links TRBV29-1 with TRBJ1-4; 11 positions match TRBD1. The CDR3 runs 14 residues. V lost 7 bases and J lost 2; bases outside the gene matches: 3. Per germline, CDR1 SQVTM and CDR2 ANQGSEA. DNA of the CDR3: TGCAGCGGGGGGACAGGGGGGACTAATGAAAAACTGTTTTTT. Protein product: CSGGTGGTNEKLFF.

In regard to this clone: The junction and the germline gene differ at one end; a read error may be behind it. The J gene is TRBJ2-1, the V gene TRBV29-1; D is perhaps TRBD1 (7 bases). Germline CDR1 SQVTM, CDR2 ANQGSEA. The CDR3 has 14 residues. The CDR3 region is CCVPRGTDYNEQFF. The CDR3 nucleotides are TGCTGCGTTCCTCGCGGGACAGATTACAATGAGCAGTTCTTC.

This clone was recorded many times. V usage is TRBV14 and J usage is TRBJ2-3, with 13 bases lining up with TRBD2. CDR3 length equals 17 residues. Germline-derived CDR1 and CDR2 are SGHDN and FVKESK. V dropped 4 bases and J dropped 7; count of bases not matched to a gene: 11. This CDR3 is CASSRNSLAGGLHTQYF. The CDR3 region has the DNA TGTGCCAGCAGCCGAAATTCACTAGCGGGGGGGCTTCATACGCAGTATTTT. The whole variable domain, remainder taken from reference TRBV14 and TRBJ2-3, is EAGVTQFPSHSVIEKGQTVTLRCDPISGHDNLYWYRRVMGKEIKFLLHFVKESKQDESGMPNNRFLAERTGGTYSTLKVQPAELEDSGVYFCASSRNSLAGGLHTQYFGPGTRLTVL.

This clone was detected a few times. The chain has TRBV11-3 and TRBJ2-5; TRBD2 matches at 10 bases. The CDR3 consists of 15 residues. J was trimmed by 8 bases and V by 1 base; bases with no gene match: 7. Germline V gives CDR1 SGHNT, CDR2 YENEEA. In nucleotides, the CDR3 is TGTGCCAGCAGCTTAGCTTGGGTAGCGGGGGGTACCCAGTACTTC. Protein: CASSLAWVAGGTQYF. Using reference TRBV11-3 and TRBJ2-5 for the parts outside the CDR3, the full variable domain is EAGVVQSPRYKIIEKKQPVAFWCNPISGHNTLYWYLQNLGQGPELLIRYENEEAVDDSQLPKDRFSAERLKGVDSTLKIQPAELGDSAVYLCASSLAWVAGGTQYFGPGTRLLVL.

In regard to this clone: A much more abundant neighbour one base away suggests this may be a read error. For the CDR3, the DNA is TGCGCCAGCAGCCAAGATCCCCCGACTAGCTTCGACACCGGGGAGCTGTTTTTT. Its translation: CASSQDPPTSFDTGELFF. The chain employs TRBV4-3 and TRBJ2-2; TRBD2 aligns across 7 bases. V lost 0 bases and J lost 3; bases outside the gene matches: 10. This CDR3 has 18 residues. Per germline, CDR1 LGHNA and CDR2 YSLEER.

This clone was seen a few times. No DNA is shown, since the ends of the CDR3 on it are uncertain; the CDR3 is the one TCRdb lists. The rearrangement uses TRBV29-1 and TRBJ1-4. The CDR3 sequence runs 14 residues, both termini included. The germline gives CDR1 SQVTM, CDR2 ANQGSEA. The CDR3: CSVGYGGTMKNCFF.

This clone was picked up many times. With a far larger clone one base away, a read error is the likely cause. In the same sample, other DNA sequences code for this CDR3. The V and J genes are TRBV7-2 and TRBJ2-7, with D possibly TRBD1 on 7 matching bases. CDR1 is SGHTA, CDR2 FQGNSA, per germline. Trimming removed 5 bases at V and 2 bases at J, with 13 bases between. The CDR3 is made up of 14 amino acids. CDR3 in amino acids: CASSRGTAAYEQYF. The CDR3 DNA follows: TGTGCCAGCAGCCGCGGGACAGCTGCCTACGAGCAGTACTTC.

A remark on this clone: Possible read error: a much larger clone is one base away. The chain employs TRBV4-1 and TRBJ2-7; no definite D call. Deletions cut 5 bases from V and 4 bases from J, with 15 bases between. The CDR3 has 14 amino acids. Germline lookup yields CDR1 MGHRA and CDR2 YSYEKL. CDR3 DNA sequence: TGCGCCAGCAGCTTGGTCGCCATGTATTACGAGCAGTACTTC. Its protein product is CASSLVAMYYEQYF.

In the case of this clone: A read error likely explains this, since a far larger clone differs by one base. The sample has other DNA sequences that encode this CDR3 too. This sequence joins TRBV29-1 and TRBJ2-7, with 7 bases lining up with TRBD2. The V segment lost 6 bases and the J segment 3 bases; nucleotides outside the gene matches: 2. This CDR3 has 11 residues. CDR1 and CDR2 (germline): SQVTM, ANQGSEA. The CDR3: CSVVAGYEQYF. The CDR3 region has the DNA TGCAGCGTCGTAGCGGGCTACGAGCAGTACTTC.

V gene TRBV2 combines with J gene TRBJ2-2; D is tentatively TRBD1 or TRBD2 (5 bases each). The CDR3 covers 16 residues. The germline V and J ends were trimmed by 1 base and 12 bases, with 21 bases remaining between them. The germline CDR1 and CDR2 sequences are SNHLY and FYNNEI. The CDR3: CASSEGRVAPGEQLFF. The CDR3 DNA follows: TGTGCCAGCAGTGAAGGCAGGGTAGCCCCCGGGGAGCAGCTGTTTTTT.

Points on this clone: A read error is the likely source, as a far larger clone sits one nucleotide away. The rearrangement joins TRBV29-1 to TRBJ2-1, with 7 bases identical to TRBD1. The CDR3 runs to 14 residues. CDR1 SQVTM and CDR2 ANQGSEA come from the germline V gene. The DNA for the CDR3 is TGCAGCGTTCCTCCCGGGACAGATTACAATGGGCAGTTCTTC. Translated, it gives CSVPPGTDYNGQFF.

This clone occurred a few times. A far larger clone is only one base removed, so a read error is likely. This rearrangement joins TRBV7-3 to TRBJ2-2; 7 bases are a match to TRBD2. The CDR3 covers 18 residues. V lost 5 bases, J lost 3 bases, and 15 bases stayed unmatched. Germline CDR1 reads SGHTA; CDR2 reads FQGTGA. DNA of the CDR3: TGTGCCAGCAGCCAAGATCCCCCGACTAGCTTCGACACCGGGGAGCTGTTTTTT. Translating it yields CASSQDPPTSFDTGELFF.

This clone was observed many times. J is TRBJ2-3 and V is TRBV7-2, with 13 bases aligning to TRBD2. The trim removed 5 bases at V and 7 bases at J, leaving 12 bases unmatched. The CDR3 length is 17 residues. Germline lookup yields CDR1 SGHTA and CDR2 FQGNSA. The CDR3 loop reads CASSRNSLAGGLHTQYF. The CDR3 nucleotides read TGTGCCAGCAGCCGAAATTCACTAGCGGGGGGGCTTCATACGCAGTATTTT.

This chain joins TRBV2 and TRBJ2-1; 12 bases match TRBD2. The CDR3 loop spans 18 amino acids. The germline gives CDR1 SNHLY, CDR2 FYNNEI. V shed 6 bases and J 0 bases; nucleotides not matched to a gene: 9. This chain's CDR3 is CASSTGLAGKSSYNEQFF. The CDR3 coding sequence is TGTGCCAGCAGCACTGGACTAGCGGGAAAAAGCTCCTACAATGAGCAGTTCTTC.

The table lists this clone with a count of one. This likely came from a read error, as a far larger clone is one base away. The V call is TRBV6-5, the J call TRBJ2-2; D is undetermined. This CDR3 is 15 amino acids long. V was clipped by 0 bases and J by 3 bases, with 8 bases between them. Germline CDR1 reads MNHEY; CDR2 reads SVGAGI. CDR3 protein: CASSYSVADTGELFF. In DNA, the CDR3 is TGTGCCAGCAGTTACTCGGTGGCAGACACCGGGGAGCTGTTTTTT.

This clone is large (0.1 to 1%). In the same sample, other DNA sequences code for this CDR3. This sequence joins TRBV7-2 and TRBJ2-5; D tentatively fits TRBD1 or TRBD2 (6 bases each). The V end was cut by 0 bases, the J end by 3 bases, with 11 bases between. The CDR3 sequence is 15 residues long. Per the germline V gene, CDR1 is SGHTA and CDR2 is FQGNSA. The CDR3 region has the DNA TGTGCCAGCAGCTTAGCCCCGGAGGGGGAAGAGACCCAGTACTTC. Protein sequence: CASSLAPEGEETQYF.

The chain uses TRBV7-8 and TRBJ2-5; 7 bases map to TRBD2. The J call is uncertain, as TRBJ2-7 better fits the DNA end. The CDR3 is 14 residues long. Germline CDR1 reads SGHVS; CDR2 reads FQNEAQ. Written as DNA, the CDR3 is TGTGCCAGCAGCTTAGCGGGAGGGACCTACGAGCAGTACTTC. This encodes CASSLAGGTYEQYF.

As concerns this clone: It is likely a read error: a sequence one base away is far more abundant. The genes are TRBV5-1 and TRBJ2-7; 7 positions match TRBD2. CDR1 and CDR2 (germline): SGHRS, YFSETQ. The V and J ends lost 3 bases and 9 bases, in that order; junction bases with no gene match: 15. The CDR3 consists of 15 residues. The CDR3 sequence: CASSSLGGGWRGQYF. The CDR3 region has the DNA TGCGCCAGCAGCTCCCTCGGGGGAGGGTGGCGGGGGCAGTACTTC.

The gene calls are TRBV7-9 and TRBJ2-5, with D possibly TRBD2 on 5 matching bases. Per the germline V gene, CDR1 is SEHNR and CDR2 is FQNEAQ (reference sequence). The ends were cut back, 6 bases at V and 0 bases at J, with 14 bases in the middle. CDR3 length equals 15 residues. Here the CDR3 DNA reads TGTGCCAGCAGAACAATAGACGGGAACCAAGAGACCCAGTACTTC. This codes for CASRTIDGNQETQYF.